The TCR beta chain described here comes from a study of CD8 T cells in Susac syndrome. It was with random hexamers that about 0.45 to 1 ug RNA was reverse transcribed. Multiplex PCR with immunoSEQ amplified the TCR beta CDR3 across 54 Vbeta and 13 Jbeta. TCRdb processed the immunoSEQ multiplex PCR reads anew with MiXCR; each CDR3 protein has one entry. The sample carries approximately 80,000 distinct CDR3 sequences, approximately 93% recorded once. The ends were cut back, 1 base at V and 3 bases at J, with 10 bases in the middle. The CDR3 runs 14 residues. From germline, CDR1 is SEHNR and CDR2 FQNEAQ (reference sequence).

Specimen: CD8+ T cells from PBMCs. J is TRBJ2-7 and V is TRBV7-9; D is perhaps TRBD1 (6 bases). The clonotype comes from a human donor with Susac syndrome. The CDR3 here is CASSLEDRRYEQYF. CDR3 in DNA: TGTGCCAGCAGCTTAGAGGACAGACGCTACGAGCAGTACTTC.